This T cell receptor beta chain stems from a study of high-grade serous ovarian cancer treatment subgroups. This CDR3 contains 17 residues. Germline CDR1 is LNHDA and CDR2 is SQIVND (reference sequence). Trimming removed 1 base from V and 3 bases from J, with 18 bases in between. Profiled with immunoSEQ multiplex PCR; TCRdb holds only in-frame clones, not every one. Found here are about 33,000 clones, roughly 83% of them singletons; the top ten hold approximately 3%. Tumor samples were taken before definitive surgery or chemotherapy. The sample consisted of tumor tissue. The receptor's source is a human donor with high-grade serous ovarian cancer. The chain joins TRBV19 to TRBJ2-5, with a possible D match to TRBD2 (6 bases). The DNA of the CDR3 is TGTGCCAGTAGTATAGTAGTCGGGGGACGGAGCGAAGAGACCCAGTACTTC. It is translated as CASSIVVGGRSEETQYF.